The clone carrying this T cell receptor (beta chain) came up many times. Its antigen is not identified. The sample comes from a study of T cell repertoires in cytomegalovirus infection. Study overall: Through public TCR beta signatures, both CMV infection and matching HLA type were indicated.

Overall study results and limits: CMV carriers having the relevant HLA were flagged by cumulative public TCR beta family frequency.

Germline V gene lookup returns CDR1 SGHVS and CDR2 FNYEAQ. Trimming took 5 bases from V and 6 from J; bases not matched to a gene: 14. The CDR3 has 16 amino acids. A single record per CDR3 protein comes from TCRdb applying MiXCR to the reads. In the table there are about 530,000 distinct CDR3 sequences, 26% of which are singletons. V gene TRBV7-6 combines with J gene TRBJ2-7, with 9 nucleotides matching TRBD1. Sequenced input: PBMCs. This receptor was identified in a human donor in good health (CMV status not recorded). Some clones in this sample may be carry-over from other donors' samples. In DNA, the CDR3 is TGTGCCAGCAGCCCATCGGGGGGACAGGGTTCCCTCGAGCAGTACTTC. Translated: CASSPSGGQGSLEQYF.